The 8 T cell receptor beta chains given below trace back to one sample, sequenced in a study of blood T cell repertoires in COVID-19 (TCRdb year 2020). Libraries were prepared through the immunoSEQ multiplex PCR assay. The source is immuneACCESS, and TCRdb retained only in-frame sequences with V and J called. Part of the clones is not carried over; for the studies checked, unresolved V genes explain less than half of this, and the remainder is unexplained. This sample lists 56,000 or so clones; 88% were detected once. The ten biggest clones cover less than 20% of the sample. The sequenced material came from peripheral blood. These receptors were taken from a woman at least 80 years old with active COVID-19.

J is TRBJ2-1 and V is TRBV2; 8 nucleotides match TRBD2. The CDR3 length is 15 residues. Germline V gene sequence: CDR1 SNHLY, CDR2 FYNNEI. After removal of 7 bases from V and 2 bases from J, the junction contained 7 bases not matched to a gene. The CDR3 nucleotides are TGTGCCAGCAAGGTTAGCGGGGCAGCCTACAATGAGCAGTTCTTC. This codes for CASKVSGAAYNEQFF.

Here the CDR3 reads CATSRDPGGLYEQYF. The CDR3 bases are TGTGCCACCAGCAGAGATCCTGGGGGACTATACGAGCAGTACTTC. The V gene is TRBV15, the J gene TRBJ2-7, with TRBD2 matching 7 bases. This CDR3 contains 15 residues. CDR1 and CDR2 from the germline V gene are LNHNV and YYDKDF (reference sequence). The trim removed 0 bases at V and 4 bases at J, leaving 6 bases unmatched.

The chain employs TRBV5-4 and TRBJ1-2, with D unresolved. The CDR3 has 14 amino acids. Trimming left V 4 bases short and J 5 bases short, with 15 bases between. Germline V gene lookup returns CDR1 SGHNT and CDR2 YYREEE (reference sequence). The CDR3: CASSLGGSGYGYTF. Written as DNA, the CDR3 is TGTGCCAGCAGCCTGGGAGGTTCTGGGTATGGCTACACCTTC.

This clone was counted between two and nine times. The rearrangement uses TRBV5-1 and TRBJ2-1; 7 bases are a match to TRBD2. The CDR3 is made up of 16 amino acids. Germline loops: CDR1 SGHRS, CDR2 YFSETQ. The junction had 12 bases not matched to a gene; V was cut back by 4 bases and J by 5 bases. The CDR3 loop is CASSPGRAGTNNEQFF. CDR3 coding DNA: TGCGCCAGCAGCCCCGGGCGAGCGGGGACCAACAATGAGCAGTTCTTC.

The chain uses TRBV21-1 and TRBJ2-5; the table's D call of TRBD2 was not tested on the DNA. TRBV21-1 is marked as a pseudogene. The CDR3 sequence is 16 residues long. CDR3 amino acids: CASSKFSGAGTETQYF. The CDR3 DNA follows: TGTGCCAGCAGCAAATTTTCAGGCGCGGGAACGGAGACCCAGTACTTC.

The sample holds one count of this clone. This chain joins TRBV29-1 and TRBJ2-7; D gene unclear. The CDR3 covers 12 residues. The germline V and J ends were trimmed by 4 bases and 5 bases, with 12 bases remaining between them. CDR1 SQVTM and CDR2 ANQGSEA come from the germline V gene. The CDR3 coding sequence is TGCAGCGTTGGTCCCCAGATCCACGAGCAGTACTTC. It encodes CSVGPQIHEQYF.

The V and J genes are TRBV24-1 and TRBJ2-1, with TRBD1 matching 7 bases. Trimming took 6 bases from V and 0 from J; bases not matched to a gene: 4. The CDR3 runs to 15 residues. In germline, CDR1 is KGHDR, CDR2 SFDVKD. DNA of the CDR3: TGTGCCACCAGTATCAGGGGGAACTCCTACAATGAGCAGTTCTTC. This codes for CATSIRGNSYNEQFF.

V usage is TRBV6-5 and J usage is TRBJ2-1, with 7 bases fitting TRBD2. The V gene end was trimmed by 5 bases and the J gene end by 9 bases; junction bases not matched to a gene: 10. The CDR3 length is 14 residues. CDR1 MNHEY and CDR2 SVGAGI come from the germline V gene. The CDR3 region is CASSLATGTTEQFF. The DNA for the CDR3 is TGTGCCAGCAGTCTCGCTACCGGGACTACTGAGCAGTTCTTC.